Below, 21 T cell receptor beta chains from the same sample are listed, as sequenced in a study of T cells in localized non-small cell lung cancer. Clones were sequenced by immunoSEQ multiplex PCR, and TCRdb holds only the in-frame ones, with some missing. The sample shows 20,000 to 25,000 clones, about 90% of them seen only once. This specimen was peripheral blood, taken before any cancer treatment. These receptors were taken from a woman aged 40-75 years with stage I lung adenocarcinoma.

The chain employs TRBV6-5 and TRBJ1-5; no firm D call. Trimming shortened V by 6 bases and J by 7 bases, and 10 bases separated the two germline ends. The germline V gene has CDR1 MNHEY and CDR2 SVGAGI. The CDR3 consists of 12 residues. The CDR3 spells CASREGNQPQHF. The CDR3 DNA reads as TGTGCCAGCAGGGAAGGGAACCAGCCCCAGCATTTT.

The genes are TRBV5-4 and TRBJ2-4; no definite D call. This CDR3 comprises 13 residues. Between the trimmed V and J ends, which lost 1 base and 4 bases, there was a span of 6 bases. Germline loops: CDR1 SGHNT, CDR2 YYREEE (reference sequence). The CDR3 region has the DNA TGTGCCAGCAGCTTGTACAGTAAAAACATTCAGTACTTC. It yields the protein CASSLYSKNIQYF. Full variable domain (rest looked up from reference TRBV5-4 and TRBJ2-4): ETGVTQSPTHLIKTRGQQVTLRCSSQSGHNTVSWYQQALGQGPQFIFQYYREEENGRGNFPPRFSGLQFPNYSSELNVNALELDDSALYLCASSLYSKNIQYFGAGTRLSVL.

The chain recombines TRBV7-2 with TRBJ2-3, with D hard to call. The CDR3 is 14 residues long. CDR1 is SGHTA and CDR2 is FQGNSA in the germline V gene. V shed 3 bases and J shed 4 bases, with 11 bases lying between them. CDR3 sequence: CASSFGVLADTQYF. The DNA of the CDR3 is TGTGCCAGCAGCTTCGGAGTTTTAGCAGATACGCAGTATTTT.

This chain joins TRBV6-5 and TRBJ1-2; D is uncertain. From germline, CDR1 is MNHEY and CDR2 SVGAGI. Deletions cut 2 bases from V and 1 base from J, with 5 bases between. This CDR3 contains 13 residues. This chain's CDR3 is CASSYDGNYGYTF. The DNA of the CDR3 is TGTGCCAGCAGTTACGACGGTAACTATGGCTACACCTTC.

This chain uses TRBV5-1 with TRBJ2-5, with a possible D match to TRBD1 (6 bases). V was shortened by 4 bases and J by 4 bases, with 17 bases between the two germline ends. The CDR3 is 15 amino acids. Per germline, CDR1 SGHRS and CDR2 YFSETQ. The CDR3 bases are TGCGCCAGCAGCCGAGGACAGAATTGGGCAGAGACCCAGTACTTC. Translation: CASSRGQNWAETQYF.

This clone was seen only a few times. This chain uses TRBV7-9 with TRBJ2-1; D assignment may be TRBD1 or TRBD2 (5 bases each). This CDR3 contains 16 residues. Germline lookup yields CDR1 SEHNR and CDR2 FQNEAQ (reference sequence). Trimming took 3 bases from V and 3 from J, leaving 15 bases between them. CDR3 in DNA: TGTGCCAGCAGCTTGTTGCAGGGACCCCTCTACAATGAGCAGTTCTTC. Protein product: CASSLLQGPLYNEQFF.

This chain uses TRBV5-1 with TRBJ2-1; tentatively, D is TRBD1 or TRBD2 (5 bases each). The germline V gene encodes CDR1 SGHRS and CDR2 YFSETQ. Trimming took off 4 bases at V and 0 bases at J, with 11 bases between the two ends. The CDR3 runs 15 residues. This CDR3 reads CASSTSGSSYNEQFF. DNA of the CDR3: TGCGCCAGCAGCACGTCAGGGAGCTCCTACAATGAGCAGTTCTTC.

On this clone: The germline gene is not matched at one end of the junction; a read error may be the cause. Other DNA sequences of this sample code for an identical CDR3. The CDR3 DNA is TGTGCCAGCAGTAGCGAACGGGAGGCTGAGGCTTTCTTT. This codes for CASSSEREAEAFF. The chain links TRBV2 to TRBJ1-1; D ambiguous. CDR1 is SNHLY and CDR2 is FYNNEI in the germline V gene. The CDR3 has 13 residues. Full variable domain (outside the CDR3, taken from reference TRBV2 and TRBJ1-1): EPEVTQTPSHQVTQMGQEVILRCVPISNHLYFYWYRQILGQKVEFLVSFYNNEISEKSEIFDDQFSVERPDGSNFTLKIRSTKLEDSAMYFCASSSEREAEAFFGQGTRLTVV.

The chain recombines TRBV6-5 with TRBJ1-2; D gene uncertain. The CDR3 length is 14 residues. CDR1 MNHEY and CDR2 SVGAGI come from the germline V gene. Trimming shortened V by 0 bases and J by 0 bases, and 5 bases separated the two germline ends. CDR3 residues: CASSYSPTNYGYTF. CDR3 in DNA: TGTGCCAGCAGTTACTCGCCAACTAACTATGGCTACACCTTC.

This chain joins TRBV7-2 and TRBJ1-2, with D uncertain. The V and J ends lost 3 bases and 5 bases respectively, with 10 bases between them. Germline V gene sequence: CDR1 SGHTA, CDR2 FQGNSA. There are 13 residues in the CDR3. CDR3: CASSFNREYGYTF. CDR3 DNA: TGTGCCAGCAGCTTTAACCGGGAGTATGGCTACACCTTC.

The CDR3 sequence: CASSNILGAGNQPQHF. CDR3 nucleotides: TGTGCCAGTAGCAATATCTTGGGGGCCGGCAATCAGCCCCAGCATTTT. The chain employs TRBV19 and TRBJ1-5; possible D gene TRBD1, 6 bases. This CDR3 spans 16 amino acids. Trimming pared 6 bases from V and 2 bases from J, leaving 17 bases between. Germline lookup yields CDR1 LNHDA and CDR2 SQIVND (reference sequence).

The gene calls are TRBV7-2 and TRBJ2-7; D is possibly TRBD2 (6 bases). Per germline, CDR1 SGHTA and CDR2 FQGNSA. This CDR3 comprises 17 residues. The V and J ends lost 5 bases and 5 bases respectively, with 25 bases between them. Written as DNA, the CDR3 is TGTGCCAGCAGCCATACTACCGGGAGAATCTTGTCGCACGAGCAGTACTTC. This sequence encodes CASSHTTGRILSHEQYF. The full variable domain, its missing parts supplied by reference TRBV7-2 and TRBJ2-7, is GAGVSQSPSNKVTEKGKDVELRCDPISGHTALYWYRQSLGQGLEFLIYFQGNSAPDKSGLPSDRFSAERTGGSVSTLTIQRTQQEDSAVYLCASSHTTGRILSHEQYFGPGTRLTVT.

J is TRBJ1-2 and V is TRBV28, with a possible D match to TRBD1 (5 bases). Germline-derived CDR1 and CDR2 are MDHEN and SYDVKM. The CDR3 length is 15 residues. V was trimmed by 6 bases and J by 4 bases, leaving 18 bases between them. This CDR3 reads CASSLLSGEGYGYTF. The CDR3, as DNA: TGTGCCAGCAGCCTCTTGTCGGGGGAGGGCTATGGCTACACCTTC.

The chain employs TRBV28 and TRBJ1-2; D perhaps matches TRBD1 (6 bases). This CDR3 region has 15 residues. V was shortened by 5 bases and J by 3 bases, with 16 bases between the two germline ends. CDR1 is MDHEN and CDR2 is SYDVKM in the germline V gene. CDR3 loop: CASSKPQGFDYGYTF. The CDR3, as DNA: TGTGCCAGCAGTAAACCACAGGGTTTTGACTATGGCTACACCTTC.

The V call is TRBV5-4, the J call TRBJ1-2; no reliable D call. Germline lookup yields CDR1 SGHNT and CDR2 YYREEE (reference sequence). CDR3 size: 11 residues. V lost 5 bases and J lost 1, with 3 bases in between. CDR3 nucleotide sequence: TGTGCCAGCAGGGGTAACTATGGCTACACCTTC. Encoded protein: CASRGNYGYTF.

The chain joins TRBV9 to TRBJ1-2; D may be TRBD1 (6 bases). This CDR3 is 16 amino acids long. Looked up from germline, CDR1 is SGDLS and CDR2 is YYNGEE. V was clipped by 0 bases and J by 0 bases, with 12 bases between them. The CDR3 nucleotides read TGTGCCAGCAGCGTAGGGGACATGCGATCTAACTATGGCTACACCTTC. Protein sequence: CASSVGDMRSNYGYTF.

CDR3 nucleotide sequence: TGTGCCAGCAGCTTAGGTTACGGCGCCAATGAGCAGTTCTTC. Its protein is CASSLGYGANEQFF. The genes are TRBV7-2 and TRBJ2-1, with D unresolved. CDR1 is SGHTA, CDR2 FQGNSA, per germline. The CDR3 length is 14 residues. V was trimmed by 1 base and J by 6 bases, leaving 10 bases between them.

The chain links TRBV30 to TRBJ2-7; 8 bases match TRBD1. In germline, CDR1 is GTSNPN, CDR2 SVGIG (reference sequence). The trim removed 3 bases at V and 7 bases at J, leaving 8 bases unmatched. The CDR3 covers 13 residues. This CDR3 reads CAWRSQGAGEQYF. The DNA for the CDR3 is TGTGCCTGGAGGTCCCAGGGGGCTGGGGAGCAGTACTTC.

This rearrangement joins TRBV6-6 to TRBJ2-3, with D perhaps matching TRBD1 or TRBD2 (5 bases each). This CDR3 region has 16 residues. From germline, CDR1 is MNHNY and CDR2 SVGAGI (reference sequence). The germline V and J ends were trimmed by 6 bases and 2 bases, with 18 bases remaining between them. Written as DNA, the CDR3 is TGTGCCAGCAGACGGCCCGGGACCGACCCCACAGATACGCAGTATTTT. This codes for CASRRPGTDPTDTQYF.

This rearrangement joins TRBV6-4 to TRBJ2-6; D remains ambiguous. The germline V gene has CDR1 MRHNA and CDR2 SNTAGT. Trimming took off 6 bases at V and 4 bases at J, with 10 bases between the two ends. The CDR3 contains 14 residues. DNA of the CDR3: TGTGCCAGCAGCCCGGAACTAGGGGCCAACGTCCTGACTTTC. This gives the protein CASSPELGANVLTF.

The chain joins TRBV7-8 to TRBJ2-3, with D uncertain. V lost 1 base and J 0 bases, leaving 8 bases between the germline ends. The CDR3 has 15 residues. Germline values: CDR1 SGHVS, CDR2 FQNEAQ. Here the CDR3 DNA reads TGTGCCAGCAGCTTAGTAGGGATTAGCACAGATACGCAGTATTTT. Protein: CASSLVGISTDTQYF. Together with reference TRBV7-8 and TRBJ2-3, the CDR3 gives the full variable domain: GAGVSQSPRYKVAKRGQDVALRCDPISGHVSLFWYQQALGQGPEFLTYFQNEAQLDKSGLPSDRFFAERPEGSVSTLKIQRTQQEDSAVYLCASSLVGISTDTQYFGPGTRLTVL.